The present entry profiles one T cell receptor beta chain with its context. The antigen it binds to is not known. No base-level quality is on record; no much larger clone is a single base apart. Other nucleotide sequences in the sample specify the same CDR3. According to the germline V gene, CDR1 reads SGDLS and CDR2 reads YYNGEE. The CDR3 holds 14 amino acids from the cysteine to the phenylalanine. The entry retains the CDR3 DNA only, 42 bases that are in frame from base 1. Ends trimmed: V by 0 bases, J by 4 bases; bases unmatched to a gene: 4. The data belong to a study of shared clonotypes between healthy human individuals (dated by TCRdb to the early 2020s). For context, the study as a whole: The cohort comprised a couple of women and a few men aged 18 to 49 years. Per donor, three plates each were used for CD4 naive and CD4 memory, two for CD8 naive, and one for CD8 memory. The study deeply sequenced blood TCR repertoires of several healthy adults to estimate repertoire size and the extent of clonotype sharing between individuals. To increase sequencing depth and limit assay-specific biases, different laboratories used diverse techniques to prepare libraries and sequence TCR repertoires. Each donor's leukapheresis produced roughly between roughly 0.85 and 9.5 billion PBMCs. The paper's findings and limits, for the study overall: Incomplete sequencing was indicated by rarefaction of sorted-subset datasets, despite the large sequencing depth. Compared with non-shared clonotypes, the clonotypes found in all four sorted-subset donors had higher generation probabilities. Naive subsets generally had larger estimated clonotype richness than memory subsets. Based on pairwise subsampling, the degree of clonotype sharing among donors was expected to be affected by sequencing depth. Sampling was restricted to blood, and TCR repertoires in tissues likely differ from the TCR repertoires found in blood. Sharing across a handful of donors was observed for around 5% of naive CD4, over 3% of naive CD8, 2.3% of memory CD4, and over 0.3% of memory CD8 clonotypes. The small number of donors limited the genetic and exposure-history diversity represented.

Using the deep immunoSEQ assay, TCR CDR3 regions were amplified from genomic DNA by multiplex PCR. Genomic DNA extracted from each cell subset was distributed evenly over all wells of several immunoSEQ 96-well plates, and each plate served as one replicate. For sorted subsets, approximately 190 ng genomic DNA, equal to 30,000 or so T cell genomes, was loaded into each replicate PCR. The purified libraries were quantified using a Qubit 3.0 fluorometer, sized with a Bioanalyzer 2100, and then quantified again using the KAPA Library Quantification kit. Each immunoSEQ 96-well plate was sequenced on its own single-read 150-cycle Illumina NextSeq 550 flow cell. The original pipeline was this. Because only junctional sequences without quality scores were contained in the immunoSEQ output, filtering matching that applied to full-length reads could not be performed. Sequences were annotated with PyIR, a Python wrapper for IgBLAST v1.9, and V/J genes and CDR3 were assigned using IMGT germline references. Reads were removed for weak V/J assignments (E-value above 1e-6), missing CDR3, stop codons, out-of-frame junctions, or ambiguous translated residues. V3J clonotypes were defined as sequences sharing an identical inferred V gene, J gene, and CDR3 amino acid sequence. Percentage overlap between repertoires was calculated by dividing the number of shared unique clonotypes by the size of the smaller repertoire. Richness of each repertoire was evaluated using RTK rarefaction, the Chao1 estimator, and Recon v2.1 estimates of unobserved clonotypes. OLGA was used to compute generation probabilities for all TCRbeta clonotypes that the gDNA method yielded from a few donors. Imported from immuneACCESS, the table was reduced by TCRdb to in-frame sequences with V and J called. These copies leave out some clones; in studies compared against another copy, an unresolved V gene accounts for under half, and the cause of the remainder is not known. Clone size and V and J calls were adopted from that table, with D and trimming inferred from the DNA. Within this sample are roughly 1,500,000 clones, with about 98% of them counted one time only. The top ten hold around 0.47% of the sample.

Donors were healthy HIV-negative adults with no recently reported acute infections or vaccinations. Every donor was a Caucasian adult living in Nashville, Tennessee, USA. CD4+ T cells were enriched by magnetic negative selection, after which naive cells were positively selected on CD45RA and the negative fraction was taken as the memory subset. Blood was obtained by leukapheresis, after which PBMCs were separated by Ficoll-Histopaque density gradient centrifugation and cryopreserved in liquid nitrogen vapor phase. Analytical flow cytometry was used to check the purity and quantity of every magnetically sorted T cell population. Each sorted fraction had its genomic DNA isolated and then quantified by UV absorbance on a Nanodrop 2000c.

Recombination joined TRBV9 with TRBJ2-7; TRBD2 matches 7 bases in the middle. Sequencing input: naive CD4+ T cells sorted from blood. Per the publication, the cell subset or site label means: CD45RA+ positively selected. The sequence was obtained from a man aged 25-45 years in good health. The DNA sequence follows: TGTGCCAGCAGCGTAGGGGCCGGGGGGTACGAGCAGTACTTC. It specifies CASSVGAGGYEQYF.